Below, 3 T cell receptor beta chains from the same sample are listed, as sequenced in a study of STAT5B mutations in CD4+ large granular lymphocyte leukemia (dated by TCRdb to between 2021 and 2023). Library preparation used the immunoSEQ multiplex PCR assay. TCRdb provides this immuneACCESS table in a form limited to in-frame rearrangements. Some clones are lacking; in checked studies, under half of them reflect an unresolved V gene, and why the rest are absent is not known. Across this sample there are over 25,000 clones, with 72% seen only once. The top ten clonotypes cover approximately 1.9% of the sample. The source material was CD4+ T cells from blood buffy coats. These receptors all stem from a human donor in good health.

This clone was detected a few times. The rearrangement links TRBV11-2 to TRBJ2-1, with D perhaps TRBD1 (6 bases). Germline CDR1 is SGHAT and CDR2 is FQNNGV. CDR3 length equals 14 residues. The V end was cut by 5 bases, the J end by 9 bases, with 17 bases between. The CDR3 is CASSQEGGVSEQFF. In nucleotides, the CDR3 is TGTGCCAGCAGCCAAGAAGGGGGAGTGAGTGAGCAGTTCTTC.

The chain combines TRBV10-3 with TRBJ2-3; 11 bases align to TRBD2. CDR3 length equals 17 residues. CDR1 and CDR2 from the germline V gene are ENHRY and SYGVKD. Losses at the gene ends were 2 bases for V and 2 bases for J; bases not matched to a gene: 6. CDR3 residues: CAISEKQLAGATDTQYF. CDR3 sequence (DNA): TGTGCCATCAGTGAGAAGCAACTAGCGGGGGCCACAGATACGCAGTATTTT.

The chain carries TRBV6-1 and TRBJ1-1; D might be TRBD1 (6 bases). The CDR3 loop spans 13 amino acids. V lost 5 bases and J 5 bases, leaving 12 bases between the germline ends. Germline V gene lookup returns CDR1 MNHNS and CDR2 SASEGT. Written as DNA, the CDR3 is TGTGCCAGCAGTTCACAGGGTAGGACTGAAGCTTTCTTT. Its translation is CASSSQGRTEAFF.